This T cell receptor (beta chain) was sequenced during a study of metastatic and nonmetastatic thyroid tumors. The overall study: Comparative analysis of repertoires was undertaken across blood and tumor or nodule tissue obtained from malignant and benign thyroid patients. Study-wide findings and caveats: Patients with malignant thyroid tumors reportedly had significantly higher TCR beta diversity than those with benign nodules, in blood and tumor.

This clone was observed at least ten times. Its antigen is still unknown. Trimming removed 4 bases from V and 5 bases from J, with 11 bases in between. Germline V CDR1 and CDR2: LNHDA, SQIVND (reference sequence). The CDR3 has 14 amino acids. No treatment of any kind had been given to any patient before thyroid surgery. How the authors handled the data: To classify distant metastasis in papillary thyroid cancer, a model was built from CDR3 differences across clinicopathological groups. Using MiXCR, TCRdb reanalyzed the PCR reads. It is TCRdb's table, rather than the study itself, that gives the V and J calls and clone size. The sample lists approximately 79,000 clones, about 9.1% seen once, with roughly 9% in the top ten.

The chain links TRBV19 to TRBJ1-4, with D perhaps TRBD1 (5 bases). The source is a female donor with papillary thyroid cancer or a benign thyroid nodule (not recorded which). Some clones in this sample may be carry-over from other donors' samples. Sequencing input: blood. CDR3 sequence reads: CASSTGRYNEKLFF. The CDR3 DNA sequence: TGTGCCAGTAGTACGGGACGGTACAATGAAAAACTGTTTTTT.